This is a list of T cell receptor beta chains from one sample in a study of read filtering for tumor transcriptome and immune sequencing. TCRdb processed the reads anew with MiXCR; each CDR3 protein has one entry. The sample carries about 58,000 distinct CDR3 sequences, more than 9% recorded once. Sample: a population of CD138-negative cells sorted from bone marrow. These receptors were obtained from a donor older than 35 with multiple myeloma. Each CDR3 is given with its conserved first and last residue. Each record gives: J gene, V gene, D gene, clone size, CDR3 DNA, CDR3 protein. A D gene is named only where the DNA matches it firmly. Only some rows state a clone size, as once, few, many or a class for expanded clones.

TRBJ1-3 | TRBV12-3/TRBV12-4 | NA | many | TGTGCCAGCAAACACAGGGTAGGAGGAAACACCATATATTTT | CASKHRVGGNTIYF
TRBJ1-5 | TRBV7-2 | TRBD1 | many | TGTGCCAGCAGTTGGGACAGGGGGCTGACCCAGCATTTT | CASSWDRGLTQHF
TRBJ1-5 | TRBV29-1 | TRBD1 | many | TGCAGCGTACAGACAGGGAGCGATCAGCCCCAGCATTTT | CSVQTGSDQPQHF
TRBJ2-1 | TRBV7-3 | NA | many | TGTGCCAGCAGCTTAACGTTCGGGGGGCTAGTCAATGAGCAGTTCTTC | CASSLTFGGLVNEQFF
TRBJ2-5 | TRBV20-1 | NA | many | TGCAGTGCTATTAATGGGGACCAGTACTTC | CSAINGDQYF
TRBJ2-7 | TRBV28 | TRBD1 | few | TGTGCCAGCAGTTGGGGGACAGGGCTGTACTTC | CASSWGTGLYF
TRBJ2-7 | TRBV6-6 | NA | many | TGTGCCAGCAGGCGAGGGGATTACGAGCAGTACTTC | CASRRGDYEQYF
TRBJ2-1 | TRBV7-3 | TRBD1 | many | TGTGCCAGCAGCTCCCAACCGTACAGGGGTGATGAGCAGTTCTTC | CASSSQPYRGDEQFF
TRBJ1-2 | TRBV28 | NA | many | TGTGCCAGCAGTATAAGGGGGGGGGGCTACACCTTC | CASSIRGGGYTF
TRBJ1-5 | TRBV6-2/TRBV6-3 | NA | many | TGTGCCAGCAGTAGACAGAAAAGCAATCAGCCCCAGCATTTT | CASSRQKSNQPQHF
TRBJ2-3 | TRBV5-1 | NA | many | TGCGCCAGCAGCTTGGGACGCGGAGCAGATACGCAGTATTTT | CASSLGRGADTQYF
TRBJ1-2 | TRBV5-5 | NA | many | TGTGCCAGCAGCCCCCCGAACTATGGCTACACCTTC | CASSPPNYGYTF
TRBJ1-2 | TRBV9 | NA | many | TGTGCCAGCAGCGTAGAGAGCCAGGATGGCTACACCTTC | CASSVESQDGYTF
TRBJ2-3 | TRBV19 | TRBD1 | many | TGTGCCAGTAGGGACCCTAGACAGGGTGTCGGAGATACGCAGTATTTT | CASRDPRQGVGDTQYF
TRBJ2-3 | TRBV29-1 | NA | many | TGCAGCGTTGCCCTGACAGGCACAGATACGCAGTATTTT | CSVALTGTDTQYF
TRBJ2-3 | TRBV6-5 | TRBD2 | many | TGTGCCAGCAGGCGGGGGGGCCTTACCAATACGCAGTATTTT | CASRRGGLTNTQYF
TRBJ1-5 | TRBV5-1 | NA | many | TGCGCCAGCAGCTTGGGGGATTCAGGGAGCAATCAGCCCCAGCATTTT | CASSLGDSGSNQPQHF
TRBJ1-1 | TRBV6-1 | NA | many | TGTGCCAGCAGTGAGCAGGGGCGGGACACTGAAGCTTTCTTT | CASSEQGRDTEAFF
TRBJ1-4 | TRBV5-1 | TRBD1 | NA | TGCGCCAGCAGCTTTGGGACAGGGAATGAAAAACTGTTTTTT | CASSFGTGNEKLFF
TRBJ1-1 | TRBV12-3/TRBV12-4 | TRBD1 | many | TGTGCCAGCAGTCGACGACAGGGGGAAGCTTTCTTT | CASSRRQGEAFF
TRBJ2-5 | TRBV7-9 | TRBD2 | NA | TGTGCCAGCAGCTTAGTGGCTAGCGGGGGAAAACCTAAAGAGACCCAGTACTTC | CASSLVASGGKPKETQYF
TRBJ2-1 | TRBV6-6 | NA | many | TGTGCCAGCAGGCTGGGGGGAACAGGTAACAATGAGCAGTTCTTC | CASRLGGTGNNEQFF
TRBJ1-5 | TRBV2 | NA | medium-sized | TGTGCCAGCAGTGAAGCTGACGTCTCCAATCAGCCCCAGCATTTT | CASSEADVSNQPQHF
TRBJ1-2 | TRBV2 | NA | NA | TGTGCCAGCAAGGGGGACACATCGTACTACACCTTC | CASKGDTSYYTF
TRBJ2-1 | TRBV7-8 | NA | many | TGTGCCAGCAGCCTAAGGACCAATGAGCAGTTCTTC | CASSLRTNEQFF
TRBJ1-5 | TRBV2 | NA | many | TGTGCCAGCAGTGTGGGCAGGGATGGCAATCAGCCCCAGCATTTT | CASSVGRDGNQPQHF
TRBJ2-1 | TRBV29-1 | NA | many | TGCAGCGTTATTAGCTCCTACAATGAGCAGTTCTTC | CSVISSYNEQFF
TRBJ2-5 | TRBV7-9 | NA | many | TGTGCCAGCAGCTTAGGAGTGATCCAAGAGACCCAGTACTTC | CASSLGVIQETQYF
TRBJ1-6 | TRBV5-1 | NA | many | TGCGCCAGCAGCCTCCCCGGGGCCAATAATTCACCCCTCCACTTT | CASSLPGANNSPLHF
TRBJ2-3 | TRBV7-9 | TRBD1 | many | TGTGCCAGCAGCGAGACACAGGGGGCGCTGGGCACAGATACGCAGTATTTT | CASSETQGALGTDTQYF
TRBJ2-7 | TRBV18 | NA | NA | TGTGCCAGCACACCAGCAACAGCTCGAATCGGGTACGAGCAGTACTTC | CASTPATARIGYEQYF
TRBJ2-1 | TRBV29-1 | TRBD2 | many | TGCAGCGTTAAGAGGGAGGGCTCCCTTCGTTACAATGAGCAGTTCTTC | CSVKREGSLRYNEQFF
TRBJ1-3 | TRBV2 | TRBD1 | few | TGTGCCAGGGAGACAGGGGCTATATCTGGAAACACCATATATTTT | CARETGAISGNTIYF
TRBJ1-5 | TRBV3-1 | TRBD1 | NA | TGTGCCAGCGGACAGGGACATCAGCCCCAGCATTTT | CASGQGHQPQHF
TRBJ2-1 | TRBV7-2 | TRBD2 | many | TGTGCCAGCAGCTTAGGGACTAGCGGCAATGAGCAGTTCTTC | CASSLGTSGNEQFF
TRBJ2-5 | TRBV28 | NA | NA | TGTGCCAGCAGTTTCAGAGGGGGGTTCCAAGAGACCCAGTACTTC | CASSFRGGFQETQYF
TRBJ2-7 | TRBV29-1 | NA | many | TGCAGCGTTGAAGATCCTCAGGGAAGGTCCAACGAGCAGTACTTC | CSVEDPQGRSNEQYF
TRBJ1-3 | TRBV20-1 | TRBD1 | many | TGCAGTGCTGTAGACAGGGGCTCTTCTGGAAACACCATATATTTT | CSAVDRGSSGNTIYF
TRBJ2-6 | TRBV3-1 | TRBD2 | many | TGTGCCAGCAGCTCCGGCGGGGGAACAGGGGCCAACGTCCTGACTTTC | CASSSGGGTGANVLTF
TRBJ2-7 | TRBV7-9 | TRBD1 | many | TGTGCCAGCAGCAGGGACAGAAACTACGAGCAGTACTTC | CASSRDRNYEQYF
TRBJ2-1 | TRBV12-3/TRBV12-4 | TRBD2 | medium-sized | TGTGCCAGCAGTCGTAGCGGGGGGAAGTACAATGAGCAGTTCTTC | CASSRSGGKYNEQFF
TRBJ1-2 | TRBV5-6 | TRBD1 | many | TGTGCCAGCAGCTGGGGACAGGGAGGCTATGGCTACACCTTC | CASSWGQGGYGYTF
TRBJ1-2 | TRBV20-1 | NA | many | TGCAGTGCTAGTCGTCCAGAGCTGGGGGGCTACACCTTC | CSASRPELGGYTF